The clone carrying this T cell receptor (beta chain) was seen a few times. No antigen is known for it. This record comes from a study of response to subunit inactivated influenza vaccine. Notes on the study in general: The authors suggested that few new T cells are recruited per seasonal influenza vaccination.

One entry per CDR3 protein results from TCRdb running MiXCR on the RT-PCR reads. The top ten clones hold roughly 13% of a sample with around 570,000 distinct CDR3 sequences, about 7.6% of them seen once. This CDR3 has 16 amino acids. CDR1 is LGHNA and CDR2 is YNFKEQ in the germline V gene. The V gene lost 4 bases and the J gene lost 0 bases, with 12 bases spanning the gap. The sequence came from a man aged 45-69 years who received an inactivated influenza vaccine. The chain recombines TRBV4-2 with TRBJ1-4, with a weak D call TRBD1 (6 bases). Sequences were derived from PBMCs from blood, sampled less than 25 months after vaccination. The CDR3 protein is CASSPGTTATNEKLFF. As DNA, the CDR3 is TGTGCCAGCAGCCCTGGGACAACTGCAACTAATGAAAAACTGTTTTTT.